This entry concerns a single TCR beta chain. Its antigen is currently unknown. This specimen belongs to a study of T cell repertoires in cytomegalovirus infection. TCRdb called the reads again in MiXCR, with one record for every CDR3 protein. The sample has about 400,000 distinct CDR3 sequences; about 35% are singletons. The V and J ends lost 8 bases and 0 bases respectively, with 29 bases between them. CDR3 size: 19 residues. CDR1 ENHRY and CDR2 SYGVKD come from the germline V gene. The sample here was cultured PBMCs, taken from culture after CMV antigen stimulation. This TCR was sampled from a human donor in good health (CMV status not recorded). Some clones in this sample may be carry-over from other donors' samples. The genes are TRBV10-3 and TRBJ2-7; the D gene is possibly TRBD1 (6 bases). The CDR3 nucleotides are TGTGCCATCCGCTACTTCTACAGGGAACGCGGACGTAGCTCCTACGAGCAGTACGTC. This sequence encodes CAIRYFYRERGRSSYEQYV.